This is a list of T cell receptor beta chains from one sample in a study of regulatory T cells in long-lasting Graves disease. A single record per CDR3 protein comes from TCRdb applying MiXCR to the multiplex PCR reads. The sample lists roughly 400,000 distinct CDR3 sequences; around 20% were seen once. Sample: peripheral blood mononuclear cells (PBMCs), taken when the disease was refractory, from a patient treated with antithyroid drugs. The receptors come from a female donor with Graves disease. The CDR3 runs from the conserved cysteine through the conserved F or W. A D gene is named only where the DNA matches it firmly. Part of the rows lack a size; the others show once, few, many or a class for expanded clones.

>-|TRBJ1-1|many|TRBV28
CASSFWGGSTEAFF
TGTGCCAGCAGTTTCTGGGGGGGAAGCACTGAAGCTTTCTTT
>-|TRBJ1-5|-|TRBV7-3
CASSCGVRGGHSNQPQHF
TGTGCCAGCAGCTGCGGTGTGAGGGGGGGCCATAGCAATCAGCCCCAGCATTTT
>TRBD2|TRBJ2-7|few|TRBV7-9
CASSKRTSPISGEQYF
TGTGCCAGCAGCAAGAGGACTAGCCCGATCTCGGGCGAGCAGTACTTC
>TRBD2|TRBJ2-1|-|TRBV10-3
CAISRLAGGYNEQFF
TGTGCCATCAGCCGACTAGCGGGGGGCTACAATGAGCAGTTCTTC
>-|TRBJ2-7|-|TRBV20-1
CSARRQNYEQYF
TGCAGTGCTAGAAGACAGAACTACGAGCAGTACTTC
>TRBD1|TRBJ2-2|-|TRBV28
CASSVQGIGELFF
TGTGCCAGCAGTGTACAGGGGATCGGGGAGCTGTTTTTT
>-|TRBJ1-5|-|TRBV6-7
CARAPGVSNQPQHF
TGTGCCAGGGCACCCGGGGTTAGCAATCAGCCCCAGCATTTT
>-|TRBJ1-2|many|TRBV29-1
CSVQNRNYGYTF
TGCAGCGTTCAAAACAGGAACTATGGCTACACCTTC
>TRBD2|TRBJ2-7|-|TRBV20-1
CSVSGRAISYEQYF
TGCAGTGTAAGCGGGAGGGCTATCTCCTACGAGCAGTACTTC
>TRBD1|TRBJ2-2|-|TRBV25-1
CASSRIDRDTGELFF
TGTGCCAGCAGCCGAATAGACAGGGACACCGGGGAGCTGTTTTTT
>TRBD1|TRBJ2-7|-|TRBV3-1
CASSHSQQAGGAGQYF
TGTGCCAGCAGCCACAGTCAACAGGCAGGGGGCGCGGGGCAGTACTTC
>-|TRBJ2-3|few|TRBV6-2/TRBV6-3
CASSEDGGTDTQYF
TGTGCCAGCAGTGAAGATGGGGGTACAGATACGCAGTATTTT
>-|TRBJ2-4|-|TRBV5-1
CASSLEAKAIQYF
TGCGCCAGCAGCTTGGAGGCGAAAGCCATTCAGTACTTC
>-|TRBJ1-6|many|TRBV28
CASISPGGQYNSPLHF
TGTGCCAGCATTTCGCCGGGGGGACAATATAATTCACCCCTCCACTTT
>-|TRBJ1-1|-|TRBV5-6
CASSLEVGTEAFF
TGTGCCAGCAGCTTGGAGGTGGGGACAGAAGCTTTCTTT
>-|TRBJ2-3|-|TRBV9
CASSRTELSTDTQYF
TGTGCCAGCAGCCGGACAGAGCTCAGCACAGATACGCAGTATTTT
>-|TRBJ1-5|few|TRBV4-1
CASSQDPGTFNQPQHF
TGCGCCAGCAGCCAAGATCCAGGGACCTTCAATCAGCCCCAGCATTTT
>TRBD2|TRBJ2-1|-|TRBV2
CASSEPTSGYNEQFF
TGTGCCAGCAGTGAGCCGACTAGCGGCTACAATGAGCAGTTCTTC
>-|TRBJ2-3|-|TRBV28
CASRFSGTRSTDTQYF
TGTGCCAGCAGATTCTCCGGGACAAGGAGCACAGATACGCAGTATTTT
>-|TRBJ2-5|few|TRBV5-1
CASGFQETQYF
TGCGCCTCCGGCTTTCAAGAGACCCAGTACTTC
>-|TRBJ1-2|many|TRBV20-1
CSVVRGYGGYTF
TGCAGTGTGGTGCGGGGGTACGGTGGCTACACCTTC
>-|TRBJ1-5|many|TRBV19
CASSRGWGFNQPQHF
TGTGCCAGTAGTAGGGGGTGGGGGTTTAATCAGCCCCAGCATTTT
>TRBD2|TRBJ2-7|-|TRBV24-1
CATSDAGTSDDEQYF
TGTGCCACCAGTGATGCCGGGACTAGCGACGACGAGCAGTACTTC
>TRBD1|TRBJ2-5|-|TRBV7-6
CASSTGTGGETQYF
TGTGCCAGCAGCACTGGGACAGGGGGAGAGACCCAGTACTTC